A single sample gave rise to the 11 T cell receptor beta chains below, sequenced in a study of blood T cell repertoires in COVID-19. TCRdb's copy holds only in-frame clones and misses some; the assay was immunoSEQ multiplex PCR. This table has some 210,000 clones, 75% to 90% appearing once. The source material was peripheral blood. The source of these receptors is a woman aged 40 to 50 with acute or convalescent COVID-19.

The J gene is TRBJ1-2, the V gene TRBV19, with TRBD1 matching over 9 bases. Per the germline V gene, CDR1 is LNHDA and CDR2 is SQIVND (reference sequence). The CDR3 loop spans 16 amino acids. V trimming: 7 bases; J trimming: 1 base; junction bases outside the gene matches: 10. DNA for the CDR3: TGTGCCAGTAATCGCCGGGACAGGGACCGTAACTATGGCTACACCTTC. Translating it yields CASNRRDRDRNYGYTF.

V gene TRBV5-1 combines with J gene TRBJ1-1; 7 bases are a match to TRBD1. The CDR3 is 16 residues long. The V gene end was trimmed by 6 bases and the J gene end by 1 base; junction bases not matched to a gene: 12. The germline V gene encodes CDR1 SGHRS and CDR2 YFSETQ. In DNA, the CDR3 is TGCGCCAGCACCCCAGTATCACAGGGGAAGAACACTGAAGCTTTCTTT. Translation gives CASTPVSQGKNTEAFF.

This chain connects TRBV20-1 to TRBJ1-1; D unresolved. Germline lookup yields CDR1 DFQATT and CDR2 SNEGSKA (reference sequence). V gave up 7 bases and J gave up 5 bases, with 8 bases separating them. This CDR3 comprises 10 residues. CDR3 residues: CSVEWTEAFF. The CDR3 region has the DNA TGCAGTGTCGAGTGGACTGAAGCTTTCTTT.

The rearrangement uses TRBV10-3 and TRBJ1-1, with D perhaps matching TRBD1 (5 bases). The CDR3 is 15 amino acids. Trimming removed 6 bases at V and 5 bases at J, with 19 bases between. Germline V lookup: CDR1 ENHRY, CDR2 SYGVKD. The CDR3 bases are TGTGCCATCAGCAGGGACGGACTACCTGGGACTGAAGCTTTCTTT. Translating it yields CAISRDGLPGTEAFF.

This sequence joins TRBV11-2 and TRBJ2-1; 9 bases match TRBD2. Germline V gene data show CDR1 as SGHAT and CDR2 as FQNNGV. The CDR3 length is 13 residues. J gave up 9 bases and V 6 bases, and 6 bases lay outside the gene matches. This CDR3 is CASRASGDSEQFF. The CDR3 DNA reads TGTGCCAGCAGGGCTAGCGGGGATAGTGAGCAGTTCTTC. Variable domain in full (rest from reference TRBV11-2 and TRBJ2-1): EAGVAQSPRYKIIEKRQSVAFWCNPISGHATLYWYQQILGQGPKLLIQFQNNGVVDDSQLPKDRFSAERLKGVDSTLKIQPAKLEDSAVYLCASRASGDSEQFFGPGTRLTVL.

This chain joins TRBV6-1 and TRBJ1-1; 7 bases are a match to TRBD1. From germline, CDR1 is MNHNS and CDR2 SASEGT. The V gene end was trimmed by 4 bases and the J gene end by 5 bases; junction bases not matched to a gene: 13. The CDR3 spans 16 residues. As DNA, the CDR3 is TGTGCCAGCAGTGGACAGGGCAATCGGATCACTACTGAAGCTTTCTTT. Translation gives CASSGQGNRITTEAFF.

This chain uses TRBV12-5 with TRBJ2-1; 8 bases line up with TRBD1. The CDR3 runs 15 residues. The germline V gene encodes CDR1 LGHNT and CDR2 FRNRAP. Trimming removed 5 bases from V and 3 bases from J; junction bases left unmatched: 6. CDR3 nucleotide sequence: TGTGCTAGTGGTCTCCCAGGGGGCGTCTACAATGAGCAGTTCTTC. Its translation is CASGLPGGVYNEQFF.

This chain uses TRBV7-9 with TRBJ2-5, with 11 bases aligning to TRBD2. With 5 bases clipped from V and 1 base from J, the junction kept 6 bases outside the gene matches. Looked up from germline, CDR1 is SEHNR and CDR2 is FQNEAQ (reference sequence). The CDR3 has 16 residues. CDR3 amino acids: CASSLSSGGPQETQYF. DNA of the CDR3: TGTGCCAGCAGCCTTTCTAGCGGGGGGCCCCAAGAGACCCAGTACTTC.

V and J are TRBV10-1 and TRBJ1-1; no firm D call. Germline V lookup: CDR1 WNHNN, CDR2 SYGVQD (reference sequence). The V end was cut by 0 bases, the J end by 1 base, with 9 bases between. The CDR3 length is 15 residues. The CDR3 nucleotides read TGCGCCAGCAGTGAGTCTCCCCGCAGGAACACTGAAGCTTTCTTT. This codes for CASSESPRRNTEAFF.

This chain joins TRBV2 and TRBJ1-2, with a tentative D call TRBD1 (5 bases). V gave up 1 base and J gave up 6 bases, with 12 bases separating them. Germline CDR1 SNHLY, CDR2 FYNNEI. The CDR3 runs to 14 residues. CDR3 amino acids: CASSEVGRADGYTF. The CDR3 region has the DNA TGTGCCAGCAGTGAAGTCGGCAGGGCTGATGGCTACACCTTC.

The chain has TRBV4-1 and TRBJ1-4; TRBD1 is a possible D gene (5 bases). V was pared by 4 bases and J by 14 bases, with 14 bases between. The CDR3 is 12 amino acids. The germline CDR1 and CDR2 sequences are MGHRA and YSYEKL. The CDR3 DNA is TGCGCCAGCAGCCTCCAGGGAGGCTCCCTGTTTTTT. This gives the protein CASSLQGGSLFF.